These 16 T cell receptor beta chains came from one sample sequenced in a study of T cell repertoires in aging, cancer and after chemotherapy. TCR beta rearrangements were amplified from peripheral blood genomic DNA. Rearranged V-D-J TRB sequences were amplified with a mixed TRB-A/B primer pool. TCRdb reprocessed the multiplex PCR reads with MiXCR, giving one entry per CDR3 protein. The sample includes thousands of distinct CDR3 sequences, around 33% seen only once; the top ten take approximately 40%. The sample was blood. The receptors derive from a human donor in good health.

As concerns this clonotype: No conserved phenylalanine or tryptophan is present at the end of the CDR3, so a read error is the likely explanation. The chain employs TRBV6-5 and TRBJ2-5, with 8 nucleotides matching TRBD2. V lost 6 bases, J lost 0 bases, and 3 bases stayed unmatched. The length of the CDR3 is 14 residues. CDR1 and CDR2 from the germline V gene are MNHEY and SVGAGI. CDR3 amino acids: CASRRGGYQETQYS. CDR3 nucleotides: TGTGCCAGCAGACGGGGGGGTTACCAAGAGACCCAGTACTCC.

Concerning this clonotype itself: The CDR3 does not end in the conserved phenylalanine or tryptophan, so this is likely a read error. No DNA is shown, since the ends of the CDR3 on it are uncertain; the CDR3 is the one TCRdb lists. The chain joins TRBV5-6 to TRBJ2-1; no DNA check was done on the table's D call, TRBD2. The V gene's germline CDR1 is SGHDT and CDR2 YYEEEE. The CDR3 length is 14 residues, termini included. The CDR3 is CASSLAGREPLLSP.

The CDR3 here is CATSRDRRARETQYF. In DNA form, the CDR3 reads TGTGCCACCAGCAGAGATAGGAGGGCCAGGGAGACCCAGTACTTC. This chain connects TRBV15 to TRBJ2-5, with a tentative D call TRBD2 (6 bases). The germline V gene encodes CDR1 LNHNV and CDR2 YYDKDF (reference sequence). This CDR3 is built from 15 residues. V was trimmed by 0 bases and J by 5 bases, leaving 13 bases between them.

The chain recombines TRBV7-2 with TRBJ2-7, with TRBD2 identical over 14 bases. CDR3 size: 16 residues. V trimming: 1 base; J trimming: 5 bases; junction bases outside the gene matches: 4. CDR1 and CDR2 from the germline V gene are SGHTA and FQGNSA. This CDR3 is CASSLGLAGGKDEQYF. CDR3 in DNA: TGTGCCAGCAGCTTAGGACTAGCGGGGGGGAAGGACGAGCAGTACTTC.

The rearrangement joins TRBV27 to TRBJ2-1, with TRBD2 identical over 10 bases. The CDR3 has 15 amino acids. Unmatched junction bases numbered 3, after V lost 2 bases and J lost 5 bases. Germline values: CDR1 MNHEY, CDR2 SMNVEV (reference sequence). DNA for the CDR3: TGTGCCAGCAGTTTAGGACTAGCGGCTAACAATGAGCAGTTCTTC. This codes for CASSLGLAANNEQFF.

This clonotype was observed a few times. The V call is TRBV6-1, the J call TRBJ1-1, with TRBD1 matching 7 bases. Germline V gene sequence: CDR1 MNHNS, CDR2 SASEGT. There are 12 residues in the CDR3. The V and J ends lost 7 bases and 3 bases, in that order; junction bases with no gene match: 2. The CDR3 loop is CASNRGDTEAFF. In DNA form, the CDR3 reads TGTGCCAGCAACAGGGGTGACACTGAAGCTTTCTTT.

To note about this clonotype: The conserved closing phenylalanine or tryptophan is absent in this CDR3, likely reflecting a read error. The DNA is omitted, as the CDR3 cannot be located on it reliably, and the CDR3 follows TCRdb's listing. V gene TRBV19 combines with J gene TRBJ2-5; the table names TRBD2, a call not compared with the DNA. Germline V lookup: CDR1 LNHDA, CDR2 SQIVND (reference sequence). Ends included, the CDR3 has 10 residues. CDR3 in amino acids: CASPPGPKFL.

This clonotype was seen more than once but under ten times. The chain links TRBV7-2 to TRBJ2-7; D uncertain. Germline CDR1 and CDR2: SGHTA and FQGNSA. The V end lost 1 base, the J end lost 3 bases, and 10 bases lay between the germline ends. This CDR3 comprises 14 residues. The CDR3 loop reads CASSLVGFYYEQYF. The DNA of the CDR3 is TGTGCCAGCAGCTTAGTGGGCTTTTACTACGAGCAGTACTTC.

V gene TRBV4-2 combines with J gene TRBJ1-1; 11 bases agree with TRBD1. The germline gives CDR1 LGHNA, CDR2 YNFKEQ. J lost 2 bases, V lost 1 base, and 0 bases had no gene match. The CDR3 is 15 residues long. DNA of the CDR3: TGTGCCAGCAGCCAAGGGACAGGGGGCAACACTGAAGCTTTCTTT. Protein sequence: CASSQGTGGNTEAFF.

The rearrangement joins TRBV12-3 or TRBV12-4 to TRBJ2-3; D gene uncertain. This CDR3 spans 13 amino acids. Trimming stripped 2 bases from V and 4 bases from J, with 7 bases between. CDR3 sequence reads: CASSLSAADTQYF. For the CDR3, the DNA is TGTGCCAGCAGTTTATCCGCTGCAGATACGCAGTATTTT.

This clonotype is medium-sized (0.01 to 0.1%) by share. The chain couples TRBV29-1 to TRBJ2-7, with 12 bases that match TRBD2. V shed 3 bases, J shed 3 bases, and the junction held 9 bases outside the gene matches. Germline-derived CDR1 and CDR2 are SQVTM and ANQGSEA. This CDR3 region has 16 residues. As DNA, the CDR3 is TGCAGCGTTGAGGATCCTGCTAGCGGGAGGGACTACGAGCAGTACTTC. Its translation: CSVEDPASGRDYEQYF.

The J gene is TRBJ2-6, the V gene TRBV27; no reliable D call. Trimming pared 6 bases from V and 0 bases from J, leaving 9 bases between. Per germline, CDR1 MNHEY and CDR2 SMNVEV (reference sequence). CDR3 length: 15 amino acids. The CDR3 here is CASRRMSSGANVLTF. The CDR3 region has the DNA TGTGCCAGCAGGAGAATGAGCTCTGGGGCCAACGTCCTGACTTTC.

This chain joins TRBV6-5 and TRBJ2-3; 9 bases line up with TRBD2. Trimming took 0 bases from V and 5 from J; bases not matched to a gene: 9. Germline CDR1 and CDR2: MNHEY and SVGAGI. The CDR3 consists of 17 residues. CDR3 nucleotides: TGTGCCAGCAGTTACTCGGCGGGGCGGGGGGGCAGAGATACGCAGTATTTT. It specifies CASSYSAGRGGRDTQYF.

This sequence joins TRBV15 and TRBJ2-1, with 8 nucleotides matching TRBD2. Germline CDR1 and CDR2: LNHNV and YYDKDF (reference sequence). The ends lost 1 base at V and 4 bases at J; junction bases unmatched: 6. The CDR3 is made up of 16 amino acids. The CDR3: CATSRVTGGPYNEQFF. CDR3 sequence (DNA): TGTGCCACCAGCAGAGTAACGGGAGGGCCATACAATGAGCAGTTCTTC.

This clonotype appeared a few times. The V call is TRBV6-6, the J call TRBJ1-1, with D tentatively TRBD1 (5 bases). Trimming shortened V by 6 bases and J by 3 bases, and 14 bases separated the two germline ends. The length of the CDR3 is 14 residues. In germline, CDR1 is MNHNY, CDR2 SVGAGI (reference sequence). This CDR3 is CASSQVSGDTEAFF. CDR3 sequence (DNA): TGTGCCAGCAGCCAGGTATCGGGGGACACTGAAGCTTTCTTT.

The rearrangement links TRBV5-6 to TRBJ2-5, with 9 bases fitting TRBD2. The germline V gene has CDR1 SGHDT and CDR2 YYEEEE. This CDR3 region has 14 residues. V lost 3 bases to trimming and J lost 0 bases; unmatched junction nucleotides: 0. The CDR3, as DNA: TGTGCCAGCAGCTGGACTAGCGACCAAGAGACCCAGTACTTC. Its translation is CASSWTSDQETQYF.